The T cell receptor (beta chain) described here comes from a study of blood T cell repertoires in COVID-19. As for the study in general: PBMCs, B-cell-depleted T cells, or T cells were the source of the cDNA or gDNA that made up the material.

There are 14 residues in the CDR3. Germline CDR1 is SGHAT and CDR2 is FQNNGV. The germline V and J ends were trimmed by 1 base and 2 bases, with 8 bases remaining between them. In the study's own analysis: Amplification of reference gene primers provided the estimated nucleated cell counts. Repertoires were generated with immunoSEQ multiplex PCR, while TCRdb's copy carries only in-frame clones and drops some. V and J calls and clone size are those listed in that table; D and trimming were worked out from the DNA. This table holds some 150,000 clones, 85% to 90% found once. The chain joins TRBV11-2 to TRBJ2-5; D is ambiguous. The sequenced sample was peripheral blood. This receptor was taken from a woman aged 60-70 years with acute or convalescent COVID-19. The CDR3 DNA sequence: TGTGCCAGCAGCTTAGTTGGCTTTCAAGAGACCCAGTACTTC. Protein product: CASSLVGFQETQYF.